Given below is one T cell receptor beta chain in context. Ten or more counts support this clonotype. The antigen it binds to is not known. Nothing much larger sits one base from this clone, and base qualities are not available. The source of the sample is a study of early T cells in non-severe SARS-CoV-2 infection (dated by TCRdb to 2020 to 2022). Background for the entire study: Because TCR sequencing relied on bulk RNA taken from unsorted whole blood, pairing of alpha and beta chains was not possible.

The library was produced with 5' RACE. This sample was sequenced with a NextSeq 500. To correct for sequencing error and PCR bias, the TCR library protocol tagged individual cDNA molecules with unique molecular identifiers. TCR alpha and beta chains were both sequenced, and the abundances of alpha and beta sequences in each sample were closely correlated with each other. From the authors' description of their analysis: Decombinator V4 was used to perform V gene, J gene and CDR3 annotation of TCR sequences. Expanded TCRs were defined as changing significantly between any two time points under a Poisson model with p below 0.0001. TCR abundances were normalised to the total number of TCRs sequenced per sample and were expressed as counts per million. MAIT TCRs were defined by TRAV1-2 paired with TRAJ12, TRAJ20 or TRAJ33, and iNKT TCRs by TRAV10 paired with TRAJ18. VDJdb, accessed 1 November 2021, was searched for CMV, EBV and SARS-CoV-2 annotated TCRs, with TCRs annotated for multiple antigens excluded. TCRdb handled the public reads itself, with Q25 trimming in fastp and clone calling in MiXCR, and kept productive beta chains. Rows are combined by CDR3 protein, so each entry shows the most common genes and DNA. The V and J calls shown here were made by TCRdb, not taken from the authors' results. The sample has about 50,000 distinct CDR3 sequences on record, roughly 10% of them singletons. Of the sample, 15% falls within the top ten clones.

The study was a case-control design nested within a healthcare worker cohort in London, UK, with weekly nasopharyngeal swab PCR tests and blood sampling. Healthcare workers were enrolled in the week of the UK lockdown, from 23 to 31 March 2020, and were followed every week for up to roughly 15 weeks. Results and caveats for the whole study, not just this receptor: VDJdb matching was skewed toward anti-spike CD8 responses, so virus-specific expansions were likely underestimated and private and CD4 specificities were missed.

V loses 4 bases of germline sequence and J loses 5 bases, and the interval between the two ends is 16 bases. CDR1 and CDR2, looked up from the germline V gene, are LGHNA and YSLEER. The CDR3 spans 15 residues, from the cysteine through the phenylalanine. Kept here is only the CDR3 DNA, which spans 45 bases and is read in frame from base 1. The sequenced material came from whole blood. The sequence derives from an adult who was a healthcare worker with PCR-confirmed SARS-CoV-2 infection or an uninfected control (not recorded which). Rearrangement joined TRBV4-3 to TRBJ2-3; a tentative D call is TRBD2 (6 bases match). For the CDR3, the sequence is CASSPAGQFRDTQYF. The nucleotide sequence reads TGCGCCAGCAGCCCCGCGGGGCAATTCAGAGATACGCAGTATTTT.